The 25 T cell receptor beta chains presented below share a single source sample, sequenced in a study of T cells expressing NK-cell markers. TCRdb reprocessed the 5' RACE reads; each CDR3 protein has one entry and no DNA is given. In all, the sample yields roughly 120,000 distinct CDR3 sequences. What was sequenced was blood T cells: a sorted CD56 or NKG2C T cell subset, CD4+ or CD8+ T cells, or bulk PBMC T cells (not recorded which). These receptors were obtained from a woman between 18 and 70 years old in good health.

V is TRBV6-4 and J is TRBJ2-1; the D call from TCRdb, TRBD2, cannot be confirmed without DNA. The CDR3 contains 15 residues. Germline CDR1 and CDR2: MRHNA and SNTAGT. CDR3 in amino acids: CASSGGLAGYNEQFF.

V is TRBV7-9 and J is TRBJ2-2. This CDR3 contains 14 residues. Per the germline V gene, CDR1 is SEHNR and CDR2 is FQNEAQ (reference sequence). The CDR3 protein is CASSLWQSTGELFF.

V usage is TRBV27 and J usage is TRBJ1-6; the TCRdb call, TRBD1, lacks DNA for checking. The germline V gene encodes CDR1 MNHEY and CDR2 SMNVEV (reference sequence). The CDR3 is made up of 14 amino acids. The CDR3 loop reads CASSFGTENSPLHF.

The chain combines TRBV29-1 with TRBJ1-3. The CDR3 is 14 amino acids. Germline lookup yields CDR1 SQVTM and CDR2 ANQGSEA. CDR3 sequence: CSVDFPGSGNTIYF.

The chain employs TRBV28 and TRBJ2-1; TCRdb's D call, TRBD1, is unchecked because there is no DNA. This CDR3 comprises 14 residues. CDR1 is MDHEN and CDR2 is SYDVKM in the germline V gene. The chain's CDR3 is CASTFGTGLDEQFF.

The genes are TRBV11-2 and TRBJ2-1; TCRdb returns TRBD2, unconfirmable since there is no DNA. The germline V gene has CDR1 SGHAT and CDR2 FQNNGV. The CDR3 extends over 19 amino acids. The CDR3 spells CASSFLRVTPLTSYNEQFF.

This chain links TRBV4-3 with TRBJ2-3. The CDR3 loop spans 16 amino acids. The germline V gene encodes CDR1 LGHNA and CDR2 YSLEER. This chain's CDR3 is CASSQDVGVLPRTQYF.

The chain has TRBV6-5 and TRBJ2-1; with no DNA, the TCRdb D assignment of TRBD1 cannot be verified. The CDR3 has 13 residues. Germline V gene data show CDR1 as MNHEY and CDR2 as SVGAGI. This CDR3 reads CASSYSGAYEQFF.

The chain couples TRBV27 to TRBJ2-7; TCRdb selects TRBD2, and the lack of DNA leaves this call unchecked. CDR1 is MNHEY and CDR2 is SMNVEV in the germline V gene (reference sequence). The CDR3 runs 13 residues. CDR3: CASSLGLGYEQYF.

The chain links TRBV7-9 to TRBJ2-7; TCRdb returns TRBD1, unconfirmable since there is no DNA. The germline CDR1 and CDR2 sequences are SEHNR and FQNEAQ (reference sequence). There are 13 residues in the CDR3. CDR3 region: CASASGLGYEQYF.

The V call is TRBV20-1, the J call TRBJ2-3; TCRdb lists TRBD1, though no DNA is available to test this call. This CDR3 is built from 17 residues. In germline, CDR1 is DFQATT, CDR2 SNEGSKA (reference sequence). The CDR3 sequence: CSATPGTGGPFTDTQYF.

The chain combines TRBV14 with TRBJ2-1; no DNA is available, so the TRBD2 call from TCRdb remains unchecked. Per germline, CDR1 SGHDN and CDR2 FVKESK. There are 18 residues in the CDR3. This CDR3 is CASSPGLAGFSSYNEQFF.

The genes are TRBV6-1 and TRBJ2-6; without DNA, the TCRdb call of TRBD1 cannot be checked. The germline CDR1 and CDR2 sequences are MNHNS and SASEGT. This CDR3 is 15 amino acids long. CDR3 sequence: CASWGEVPGANVLTF.

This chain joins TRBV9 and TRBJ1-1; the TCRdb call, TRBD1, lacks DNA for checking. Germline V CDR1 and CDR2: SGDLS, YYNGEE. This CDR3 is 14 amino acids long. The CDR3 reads CASSEGARNTEAFF.

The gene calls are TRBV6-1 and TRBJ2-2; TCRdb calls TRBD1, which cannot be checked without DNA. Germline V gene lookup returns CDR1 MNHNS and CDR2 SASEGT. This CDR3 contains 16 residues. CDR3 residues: CASRTGTGMYAGELFF.

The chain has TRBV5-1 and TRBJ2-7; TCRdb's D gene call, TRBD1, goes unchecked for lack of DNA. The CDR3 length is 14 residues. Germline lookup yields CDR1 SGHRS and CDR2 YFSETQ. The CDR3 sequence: CASSLERPRGEQYF.

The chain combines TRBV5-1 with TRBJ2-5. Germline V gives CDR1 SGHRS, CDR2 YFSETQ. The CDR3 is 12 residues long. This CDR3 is CASSLAVETQYF.

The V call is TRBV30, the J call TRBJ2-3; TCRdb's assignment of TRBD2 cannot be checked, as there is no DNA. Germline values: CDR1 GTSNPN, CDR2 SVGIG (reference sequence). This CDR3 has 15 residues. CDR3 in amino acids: CAWSDIGGPADTQYF.

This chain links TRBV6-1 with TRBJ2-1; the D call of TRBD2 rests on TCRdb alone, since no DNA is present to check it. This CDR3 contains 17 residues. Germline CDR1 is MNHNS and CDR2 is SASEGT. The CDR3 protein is CASSEAGTTILYNEQFF.

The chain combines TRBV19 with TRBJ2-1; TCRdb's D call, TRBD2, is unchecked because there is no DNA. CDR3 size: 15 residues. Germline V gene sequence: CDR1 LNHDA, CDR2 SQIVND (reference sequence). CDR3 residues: CASSIGGANYNEQFF.

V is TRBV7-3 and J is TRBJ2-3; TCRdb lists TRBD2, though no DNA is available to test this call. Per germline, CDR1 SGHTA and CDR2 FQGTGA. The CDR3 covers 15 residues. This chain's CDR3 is CASSDLAGGTDTQYF.

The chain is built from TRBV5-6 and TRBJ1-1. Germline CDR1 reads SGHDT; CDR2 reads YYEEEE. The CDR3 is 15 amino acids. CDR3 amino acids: CASSWDNWAGTEAFF.

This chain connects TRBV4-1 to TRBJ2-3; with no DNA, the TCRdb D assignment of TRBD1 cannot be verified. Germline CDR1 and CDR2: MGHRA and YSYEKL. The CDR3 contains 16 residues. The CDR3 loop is CASSHTGTAFTDTQYF.

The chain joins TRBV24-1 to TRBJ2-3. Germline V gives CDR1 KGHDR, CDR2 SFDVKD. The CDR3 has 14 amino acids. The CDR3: CATRGSGDTDTQYF.

CDR3 sequence reads: CASSPERRTEAFF. The chain has TRBV12-3 or TRBV12-4 and TRBJ1-1. This CDR3 contains 13 residues.